This TCR beta chain was captured by sequencing in a study of beta chain features in type 1 diabetes. Findings and caveats of the study: Significant though moderate, a shortening of TCRB CDR3s appeared in all four CD4+ subsets of Type 1 diabetes patients. Cells with high TCR expression could be over-represented when cDNA is sequenced. Among type 1 diabetes patients, VDJ junctions had fewer insertions and more deletions.

The sequenced template was cDNA made from the entire isolated RNA. Sequencing of naive, central memory and regulatory T cell samples gave an average of around 3.8 million reads. Here immunoSEQ multiplex PCR was the method, and the copy in TCRdb shows in-frame clones only, minus some. Of more than 250,000 clones in the sample, approximately 20% were seen once. Points on this clone: The antigen remains unidentified.

The CDR3 runs 17 residues. Per the germline V gene, CDR1 is SEHNR and CDR2 is FQNEAQ (reference sequence). J was trimmed by 0 bases and V by 3 bases; bases with no gene match: 8. The sample taken for sequencing was naive CD4+ T cells from blood. The chain employs TRBV7-9 and TRBJ2-5; the match to TRBD1 covers 9 bases. The source of this sequence is a woman aged 40 to 50 with type 1 diabetes. The chain's CDR3 is CASSFSTGTGYQETQYF. Here the CDR3 DNA reads TGTGCCAGCAGCTTCTCCACCGGGACAGGGTACCAAGAGACCCAGTACTTC.